Each of the 18 T cell receptor beta chains below was sequenced from the same sample in a study of shared clonotypes between healthy human individuals. The repertoire was sequenced with immunoSEQ multiplex PCR; TCRdb's copy has only in-frame clones and lacks some. This table holds over 800,000 clones, about 91% found once. CD45RO-negative cells were positively selected for CCR7, leaving out terminally differentiated effector memory CD45RA+ cells. The sample comprised naive CD8+ T cells sorted from blood. The origin of the receptors is a man aged 25 to 40 in good health.

There are a few counts of this clone. The chain carries TRBV28 and TRBJ2-4, with TRBD2 identical over 10 bases. In germline, CDR1 is MDHEN, CDR2 SYDVKM. The CDR3 extends over 17 amino acids. J lost 0 bases, V lost 4 bases, and 6 bases had no gene match. The CDR3 coding sequence is TGTGCCAGCAGTTCCCCGGGACTAGCGATAGCCAAAAACATTCAGTACTTC. This translates into CASSSPGLAIAKNIQYF.

Only one count was recorded for this clone. The rearrangement joins TRBV4-1 to TRBJ2-7; D may be TRBD1 (6 bases). Germline assignment: CDR1 MGHRA and CDR2 YSYEKL. This CDR3 comprises 12 residues. V lost 4 bases, J lost 3 bases, and 7 bases lay in between. The CDR3 DNA reads TGCGCCAGCAGCCTACAGGGCTACGAGCAGTACTTC. This encodes CASSLQGYEQYF.

The sample holds one count of this clone. V is TRBV4-3 and J is TRBJ2-7; possible D gene TRBD2, 6 bases. Germline V CDR1 and CDR2: LGHNA, YSLEER. The length of the CDR3 is 15 residues. V lost 0 bases to trimming and J lost 2 bases, with 11 bases between them. CDR3 amino acids: CASSQDRDWTYEQYF. Written as DNA, the CDR3 is TGCGCCAGCAGCCAAGACCGGGACTGGACCTACGAGCAGTACTTC.

This clone was seen more than once but under ten times. The V call is TRBV21-1, the J call TRBJ2-7; the table's TRBD2 call for D was not verified on the DNA. TRBV21-1 is listed as a pseudogene. CDR3 size: 17 residues. The CDR3 loop is CASSPEAAAPPQGEQYF. DNA for the CDR3: TGTGCCAGCAGCCCCGAGGCGGCGGCACCCCCCCAAGGCGAGCAGTACTTC.

The V and J genes are TRBV5-6 and TRBJ2-7, with 10 positions matching TRBD1. Per germline, CDR1 SGHDT and CDR2 YYEEEE. This CDR3 contains 16 residues. J gave up 2 bases and V 0 bases, and 5 bases lay outside the gene matches. In DNA form, the CDR3 reads TGTGCCAGCAGCTTGGCCGGGACAGGGGTAACCTACGAGCAGTACTTC. Protein: CASSLAGTGVTYEQYF.

About this clone itself: This sample also contains other DNA sequences that code for the same CDR3. V gene TRBV5-4 combines with J gene TRBJ2-7; 8 bases are a match to TRBD2. CDR1 is SGHNT and CDR2 is YYREEE in the germline V gene (reference sequence). This CDR3 has 13 residues. With V trimmed by 2 bases and J by 2 bases, 0 bases remained unmatched. CDR3: CASSFSGTYEQYF. The CDR3, as DNA: TGTGCCAGCAGCTTTAGCGGGACCTACGAGCAGTACTTC.

The chain couples TRBV7-9 to TRBJ2-2, with D possibly matching TRBD2 (5 bases). Germline CDR1 and CDR2: SEHNR and FQNEAQ (reference sequence). The CDR3 sequence is 15 residues long. The ends were cut back, 2 bases at V and 4 bases at J, with 11 bases in the middle. In DNA, the CDR3 is TGTGCCAGCAGCTTAACTTGGACTGGCACCGGGGAGCTGTTTTTT. It encodes CASSLTWTGTGELFF. Drawing the rest from reference TRBV7-9 and TRBJ2-2, the complete variable domain is DTGVSQNPRHKITKRGQNVTFRCDPISEHNRLYWYRQTLGQGPEFLTYFQNEAQLEKSRLLSDRFSAERPKGSFSTLEIQRTEQGDSAMYLCASSLTWTGTGELFFGEGSRLTVL.

The gene calls are TRBV7-2 and TRBJ2-1; D is perhaps TRBD1 (5 bases). This CDR3 has 14 amino acids. The V end was cut by 1 base, the J end by 4 bases, with 8 bases between. CDR1 SGHTA and CDR2 FQGNSA come from the germline V gene. The CDR3 DNA is TGTGCCAGCAGCTTAGACGACAGTTACAATGAGCAGTTCTTC. This codes for CASSLDDSYNEQFF. Full variable domain (rest looked up from reference TRBV7-2 and TRBJ2-1): GAGVSQSPSNKVTEKGKDVELRCDPISGHTALYWYRQSLGQGLEFLIYFQGNSAPDKSGLPSDRFSAERTGGSVSTLTIQRTQQEDSAVYLCASSLDDSYNEQFFGPGTRLTVL.

The J gene is TRBJ2-7, the V gene TRBV29-1, with D maybe TRBD2 (6 bases). Germline V CDR1 and CDR2: SQVTM, ANQGSEA. CDR3 length: 12 residues. The germline V and J ends were trimmed by 5 bases and 6 bases, with 14 bases remaining between them. DNA of the CDR3: TGCAGCGTTACCGGAGGGGTGGCCGAGCAGTACTTC. Amino acid sequence: CSVTGGVAEQYF.

The rearrangement links TRBV9 to TRBJ1-3; D might be TRBD1 (6 bases). CDR3 length equals 17 residues. Germline CDR1 reads SGDLS; CDR2 reads YYNGEE. V was shortened by 4 bases and J by 0 bases, with 17 bases between the two germline ends. The CDR3 DNA follows: TGTGCCAGCAGCTCCTGGACAGCGATAAGCTCTGGAAACACCATATATTTT. The encoded protein is CASSSWTAISSGNTIYF.

The chain recombines TRBV27 with TRBJ2-1; D tentatively reads TRBD1 or TRBD2 (5 bases each). The CDR3 contains 14 residues. V lost 6 bases, J lost 2 bases, and 11 bases lay in between. The germline gives CDR1 MNHEY, CDR2 SMNVEV (reference sequence). The CDR3 reads CASRWGSTYNEQFF. In DNA, the CDR3 is TGTGCCAGCAGATGGGGGAGCACCTACAATGAGCAGTTCTTC.

The chain has TRBV28 and TRBJ1-5, with D perhaps TRBD1 (6 bases). Germline values: CDR1 MDHEN, CDR2 SYDVKM. Trimming stripped 6 bases from V and 1 base from J, with 10 bases between. The CDR3 is 14 residues long. The DNA of the CDR3 is TGTGCCAGCAGGGTACAGGGAAGCAATCAGCCCCAGCATTTT. This gives the protein CASRVQGSNQPQHF.

The chain is built from TRBV6-1 and TRBJ1-3, with D uncertain. V shed 6 bases and J shed 0 bases, with 6 bases lying between them. CDR1 and CDR2 from the germline V gene are MNHNS and SASEGT. The CDR3 is 13 residues long. In DNA form, the CDR3 reads TGTGCCAGCAGCCCATACTCTGGAAACACCATATATTTT. Translating gives CASSPYSGNTIYF.

The chain employs TRBV2 and TRBJ1-1; D remains ambiguous. CDR3 length: 11 amino acids. Trimming removed 6 bases at V and 5 bases at J, with 7 bases between. Germline V gives CDR1 SNHLY, CDR2 FYNNEI. CDR3 nucleotides: TGTGCCAGCAGCCCGTGGACTGAAGCTTTCTTT. Translation: CASSPWTEAFF.

Notes on this clone: The identical CDR3 is also encoded by other nucleotide sequences in the sample. J is TRBJ2-7 and V is TRBV6-6, with 7 positions matching TRBD1. Germline loops: CDR1 MNHNY, CDR2 SVGAGI (reference sequence). V was pared by 5 bases and J by 3 bases, with 4 bases of the junction left unmatched. This CDR3 has 13 amino acids. In DNA form, the CDR3 reads TGTGCCAGCAGTCCGACAGGGAGCTACGAGCAGTACTTC. The encoded protein is CASSPTGSYEQYF.

The rearrangement joins TRBV7-9 to TRBJ1-2, with D perhaps TRBD1 (6 bases). This CDR3 contains 13 residues. Per the germline V gene, CDR1 is SEHNR and CDR2 is FQNEAQ (reference sequence). V was shortened by 4 bases and J by 3 bases, with 9 bases between the two germline ends. The CDR3 region has the DNA TGTGCCAGCAGCTCACAGGGTGACTATGGCTACACCTTC. It yields the protein CASSSQGDYGYTF.

This clone was counted many times. The chain joins TRBV4-2 to TRBJ2-6; D may be TRBD2 (6 bases). Trimming left V 0 bases short and J 0 bases short, with 15 bases between. Germline CDR1 is LGHNA and CDR2 is YNFKEQ. The CDR3 runs 19 residues. This CDR3 is CASSQDPRAGSSGANVLTF. In nucleotides, the CDR3 is TGTGCCAGCAGCCAAGATCCCAGGGCGGGAAGCTCTGGGGCCAACGTCCTGACTTTC.

The chain couples TRBV4-1 to TRBJ2-5; D possibly corresponds to TRBD2 (6 bases). The CDR3 is 17 amino acids. Looked up from germline, CDR1 is MGHRA and CDR2 is YSYEKL. V was pared by 4 bases and J by 7 bases, with 25 bases between. This chain's CDR3 is CASSPAVLSAGAPTQYF. The CDR3 DNA reads TGCGCCAGCAGCCCCGCAGTGTTGTCAGCGGGTGCCCCGACCCAGTACTTC.